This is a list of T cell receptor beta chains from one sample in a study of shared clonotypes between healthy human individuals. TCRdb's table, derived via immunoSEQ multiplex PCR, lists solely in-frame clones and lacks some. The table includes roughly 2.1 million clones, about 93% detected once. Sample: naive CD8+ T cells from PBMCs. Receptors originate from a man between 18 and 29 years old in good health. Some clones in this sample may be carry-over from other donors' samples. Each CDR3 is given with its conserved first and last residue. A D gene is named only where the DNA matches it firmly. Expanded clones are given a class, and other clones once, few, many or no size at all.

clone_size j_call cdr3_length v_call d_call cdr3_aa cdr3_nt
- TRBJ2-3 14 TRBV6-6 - CASSQGLLTDTQYF TGTGCCAGCAGCCAGGGACTCCTCACAGATACGCAGTATTTT
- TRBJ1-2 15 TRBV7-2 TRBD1 CASRRDRVINYGYTF TGTGCCAGCAGAAGGGACAGGGTAATTAACTATGGCTACACCTTC
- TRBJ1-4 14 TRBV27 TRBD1 CASSRTGSNEKLFF TGTGCCAGCAGTCGGACAGGATCTAATGAAAAACTGTTTTTT
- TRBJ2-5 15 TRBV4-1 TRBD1 CASSQYQGEEETQYF TGCGCCAGCAGCCAATACCAGGGGGAAGAAGAGACCCAGTACTTC
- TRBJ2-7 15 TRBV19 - CASSIEGGGTYEQYF TGTGCCAGTAGTATAGAAGGTGGGGGGACCTACGAGCAGTACTTC
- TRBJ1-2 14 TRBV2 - CASRGVSFLYGYTF TGTGCCAGCAGGGGAGTCAGCTTTCTGTATGGCTACACCTTC
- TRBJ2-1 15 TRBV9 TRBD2 CASSVGGRASNEQFF TGTGCCAGCAGCGTAGGCGGGAGGGCTTCCAATGAGCAGTTCTTC
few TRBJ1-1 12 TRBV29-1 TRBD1 CSVEGQKPEAFF TGCAGCGTTGAGGGACAGAAGCCTGAAGCTTTCTTT
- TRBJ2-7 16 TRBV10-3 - CAISGSGETRLYEQYF TGTGCCATCAGTGGAAGTGGGGAGACACGCCTCTACGAGCAGTACTTC
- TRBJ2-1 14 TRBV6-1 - CASSEVGVPPEQFF TGTGCCAGCAGTGAAGTCGGTGTACCACCTGAGCAGTTCTTC
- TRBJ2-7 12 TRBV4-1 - CASSQNTGNQYF TGCGCCAGCAGCCAAAACACGGGGAATCAGTACTTC
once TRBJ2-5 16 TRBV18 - CASSPWGDRTGETQYF TGTGCCAGCTCACCATGGGGAGACAGAACAGGGGAGACCCAGTACTTC
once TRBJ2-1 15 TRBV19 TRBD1 CASSFGTGGYNEQFF TGTGCCAGTAGTTTCGGGACAGGGGGCTACAATGAGCAGTTCTTC
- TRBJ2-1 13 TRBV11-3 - CASSLSQGSEQFF TGTGCCAGCAGCTTATCCCAGGGCAGTGAGCAGTTCTTC
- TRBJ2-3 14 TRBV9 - CASSLWRDTDTQYF TGTGCCAGCAGCCTGTGGCGAGACACAGATACGCAGTATTTT
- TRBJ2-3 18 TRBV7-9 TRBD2 CASSLTLAGPISTDTQYF TGTGCCAGCAGCTTAACACTAGCGGGGCCGATTAGCACAGATACGCAGTATTTT
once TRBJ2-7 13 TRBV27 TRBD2 CASSTRGGSEQYF TGTGCCAGCAGTACTAGGGGAGGGTCCGAGCAGTACTTC